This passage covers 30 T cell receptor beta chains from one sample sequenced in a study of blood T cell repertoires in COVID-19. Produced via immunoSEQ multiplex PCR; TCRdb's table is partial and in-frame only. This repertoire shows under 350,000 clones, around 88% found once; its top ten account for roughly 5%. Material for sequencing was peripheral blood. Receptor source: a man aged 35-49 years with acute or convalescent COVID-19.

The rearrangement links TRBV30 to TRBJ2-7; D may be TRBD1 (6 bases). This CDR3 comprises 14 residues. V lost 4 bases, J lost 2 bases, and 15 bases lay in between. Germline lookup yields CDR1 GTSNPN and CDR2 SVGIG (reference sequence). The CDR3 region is CAWTPGTGPYEQYF. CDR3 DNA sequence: TGTGCCTGGACCCCAGGTACAGGGCCCTACGAGCAGTACTTC.

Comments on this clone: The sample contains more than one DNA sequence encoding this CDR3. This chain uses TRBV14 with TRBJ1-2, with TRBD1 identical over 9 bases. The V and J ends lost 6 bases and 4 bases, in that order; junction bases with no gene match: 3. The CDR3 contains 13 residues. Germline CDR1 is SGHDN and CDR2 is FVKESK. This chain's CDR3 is CASSPGQGYGYTF. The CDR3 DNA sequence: TGTGCCAGCAGTCCGGGACAGGGCTATGGCTACACCTTC. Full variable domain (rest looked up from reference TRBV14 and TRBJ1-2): EAGVTQFPSHSVIEKGQTVTLRCDPISGHDNLYWYRRVMGKEIKFLLHFVKESKQDESGMPNNRFLAERTGGTYSTLKVQPAELEDSGVYFCASSPGQGYGYTFGSGTRLTVV.

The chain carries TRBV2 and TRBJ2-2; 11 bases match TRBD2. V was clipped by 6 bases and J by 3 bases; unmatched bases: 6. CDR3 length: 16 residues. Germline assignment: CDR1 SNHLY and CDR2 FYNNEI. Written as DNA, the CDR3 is TGTGCCAGCAGAATGGGTAGCGGGGGGGACACCGGGGAGCTGTTTTTT. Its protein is CASRMGSGGDTGELFF.

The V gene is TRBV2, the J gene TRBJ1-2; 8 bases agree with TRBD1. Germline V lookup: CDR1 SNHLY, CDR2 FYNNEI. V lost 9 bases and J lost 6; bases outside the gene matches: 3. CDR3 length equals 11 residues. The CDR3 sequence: CASRTGNGYTF. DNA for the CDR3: TGTGCCAGTCGGACAGGGAATGGCTACACCTTC.

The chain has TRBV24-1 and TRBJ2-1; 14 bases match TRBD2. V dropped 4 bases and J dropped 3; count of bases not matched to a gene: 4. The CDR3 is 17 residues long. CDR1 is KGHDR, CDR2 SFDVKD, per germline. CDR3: CATSDPGLAGGYNEQFF. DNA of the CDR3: TGTGCCACCAGTGACCCCGGACTAGCGGGGGGCTACAATGAGCAGTTCTTC.

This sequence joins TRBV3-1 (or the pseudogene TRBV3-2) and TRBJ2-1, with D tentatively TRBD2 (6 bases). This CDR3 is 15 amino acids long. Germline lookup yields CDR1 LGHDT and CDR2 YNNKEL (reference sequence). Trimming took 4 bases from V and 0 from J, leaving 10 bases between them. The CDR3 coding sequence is TGTGCCAGCAGCCCCGGTAGCGGCTCCTACAATGAGCAGTTCTTC. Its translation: CASSPGSGSYNEQFF.

The CDR3 spells CASSEDLRVRGAGQPQHF. In DNA form, the CDR3 reads TGTGCCAGCAGTGAAGACTTAAGGGTACGGGGGGCAGGGCAGCCCCAGCATTTT. The V gene is TRBV2, the J gene TRBJ1-5, with D possibly TRBD1 on 6 matching bases. V was pared by 1 base and J by 7 bases, with 23 bases between. The germline V gene encodes CDR1 SNHLY and CDR2 FYNNEI. This CDR3 is built from 18 residues.

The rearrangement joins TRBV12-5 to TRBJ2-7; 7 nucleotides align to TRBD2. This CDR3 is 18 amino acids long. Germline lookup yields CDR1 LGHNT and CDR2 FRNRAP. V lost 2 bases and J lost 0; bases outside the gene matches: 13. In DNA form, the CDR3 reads TGTGCTAGTGGTTTGATCATTATGGCCCGCGGGGGCTCCTACGAGCAGTACTTC. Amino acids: CASGLIIMARGGSYEQYF.

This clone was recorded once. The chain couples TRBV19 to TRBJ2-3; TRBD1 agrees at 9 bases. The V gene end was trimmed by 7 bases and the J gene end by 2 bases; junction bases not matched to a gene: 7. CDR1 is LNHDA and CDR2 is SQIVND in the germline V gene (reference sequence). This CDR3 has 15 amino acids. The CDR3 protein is CASTPDRGLTDTQYF. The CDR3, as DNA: TGTGCCAGTACCCCGGACAGGGGACTCACAGATACGCAGTATTTT.

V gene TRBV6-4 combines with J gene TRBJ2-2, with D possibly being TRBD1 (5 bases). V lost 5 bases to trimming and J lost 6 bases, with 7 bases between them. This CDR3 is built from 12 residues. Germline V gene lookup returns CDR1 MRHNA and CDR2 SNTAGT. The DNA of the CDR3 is TGTGCCAGCAGTTCAGGGTCCGGGGAGCTGTTTTTT. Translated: CASSSGSGELFF.

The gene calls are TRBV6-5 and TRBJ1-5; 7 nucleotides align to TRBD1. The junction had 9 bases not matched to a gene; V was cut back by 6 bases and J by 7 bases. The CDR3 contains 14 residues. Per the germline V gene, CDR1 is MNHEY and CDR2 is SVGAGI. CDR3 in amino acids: CASRTGKGRQPQHF. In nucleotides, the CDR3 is TGTGCCAGCAGGACAGGGAAGGGAAGGCAGCCCCAGCATTTT.

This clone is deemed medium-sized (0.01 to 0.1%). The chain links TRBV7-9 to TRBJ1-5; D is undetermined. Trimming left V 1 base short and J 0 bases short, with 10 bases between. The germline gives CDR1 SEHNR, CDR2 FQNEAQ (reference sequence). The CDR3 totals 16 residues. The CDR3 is CASSLGGDYSNQPQHF. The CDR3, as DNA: TGTGCCAGCAGCTTAGGTGGAGACTATAGCAATCAGCCCCAGCATTTT.

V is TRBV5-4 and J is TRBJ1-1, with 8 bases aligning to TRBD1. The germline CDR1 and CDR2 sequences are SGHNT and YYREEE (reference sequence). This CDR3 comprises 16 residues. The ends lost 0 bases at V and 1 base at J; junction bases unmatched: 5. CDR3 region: CASSLDPQGGNTEAFF. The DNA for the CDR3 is TGTGCCAGCAGCTTGGACCCACAGGGGGGGAACACTGAAGCTTTCTTT.

CDR3 bases: TGCGCCAGCAGTGCCCCGCGTGGTTATGGCTACACCTTC. Translating it yields CASSAPRGYGYTF. This chain uses TRBV10-1 with TRBJ1-2, with D unresolved. Trimming shortened V by 4 bases and J by 5 bases, and 11 bases separated the two germline ends. The CDR3 runs to 13 residues. Germline V lookup: CDR1 WNHNN, CDR2 SYGVQD (reference sequence).

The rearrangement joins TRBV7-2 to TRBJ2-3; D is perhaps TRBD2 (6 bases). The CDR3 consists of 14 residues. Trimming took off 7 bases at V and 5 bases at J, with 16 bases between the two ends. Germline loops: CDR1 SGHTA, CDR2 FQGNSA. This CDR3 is CASNRDFGGDTQYF. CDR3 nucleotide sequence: TGTGCCAGCAACCGGGACTTCGGAGGAGATACGCAGTATTTT.

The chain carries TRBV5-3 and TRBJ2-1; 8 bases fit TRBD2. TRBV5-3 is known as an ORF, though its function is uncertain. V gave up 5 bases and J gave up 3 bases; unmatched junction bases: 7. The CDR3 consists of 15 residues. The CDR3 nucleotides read TGTGCCAGAAGGCCAATAGCGGGGTACTACAATGAGCAGTTCTTC. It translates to CARRPIAGYYNEQFF.

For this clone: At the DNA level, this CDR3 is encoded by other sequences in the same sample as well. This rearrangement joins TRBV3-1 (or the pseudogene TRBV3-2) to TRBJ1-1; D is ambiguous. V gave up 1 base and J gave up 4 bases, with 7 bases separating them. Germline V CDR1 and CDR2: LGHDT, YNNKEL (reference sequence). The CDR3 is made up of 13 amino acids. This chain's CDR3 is CASSQGGLTEAFF. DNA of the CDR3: TGTGCCAGCAGCCAAGGAGGGCTCACTGAAGCTTTCTTT.

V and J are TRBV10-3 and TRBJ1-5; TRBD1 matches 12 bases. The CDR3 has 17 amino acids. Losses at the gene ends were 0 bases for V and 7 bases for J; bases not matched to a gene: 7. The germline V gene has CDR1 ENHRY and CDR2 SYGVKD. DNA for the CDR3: TGTGCCATCAGTGAGTCTGCGGGACAGGGGGCTCGGCAGCCCCAGCATTTT. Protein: CAISESAGQGARQPQHF.

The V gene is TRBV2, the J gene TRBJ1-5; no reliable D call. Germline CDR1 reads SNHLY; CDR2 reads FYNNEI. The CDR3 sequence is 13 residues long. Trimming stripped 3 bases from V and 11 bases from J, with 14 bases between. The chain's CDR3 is CASSEWSGRTQHF. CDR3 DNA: TGTGCCAGCAGTGAGTGGTCCGGCAGGACCCAGCATTTT.

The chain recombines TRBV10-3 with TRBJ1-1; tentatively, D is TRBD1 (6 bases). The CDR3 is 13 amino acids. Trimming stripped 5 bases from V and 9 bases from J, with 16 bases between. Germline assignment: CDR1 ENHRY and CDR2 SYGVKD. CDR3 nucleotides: TGTGCCATCAGTCTGACTCTGGGGGCTCAAGCTTTCTTT. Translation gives CAISLTLGAQAFF.

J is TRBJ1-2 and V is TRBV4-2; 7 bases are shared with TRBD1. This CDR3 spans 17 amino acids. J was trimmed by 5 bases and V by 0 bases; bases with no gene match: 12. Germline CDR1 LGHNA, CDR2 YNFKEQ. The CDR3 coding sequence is TGTGCCAGCAGCCAAGATGGGGATTCGAGGGGGCGGTATGGCTACACCTTC. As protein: CASSQDGDSRGRYGYTF.

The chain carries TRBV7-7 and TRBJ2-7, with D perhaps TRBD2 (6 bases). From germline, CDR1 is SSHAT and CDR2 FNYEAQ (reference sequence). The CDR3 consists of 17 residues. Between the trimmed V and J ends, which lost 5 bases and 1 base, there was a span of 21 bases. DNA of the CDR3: TGTGCCAGCAGCCCCTGGGGGGTCCGGGACTCATCCTACGAGCAGTACTTC. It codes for CASSPWGVRDSSYEQYF. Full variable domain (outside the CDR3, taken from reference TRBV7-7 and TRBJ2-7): GAGVSQSPRYKVTKRGQDVTLRCDPISSHATLYWYQQALGQGPEFLTYFNYEAQPDKSGLPSDRFSAERPEGSISTLTIQRTEQRDSAMYRCASSPWGVRDSSYEQYFGPGTRLTVT.

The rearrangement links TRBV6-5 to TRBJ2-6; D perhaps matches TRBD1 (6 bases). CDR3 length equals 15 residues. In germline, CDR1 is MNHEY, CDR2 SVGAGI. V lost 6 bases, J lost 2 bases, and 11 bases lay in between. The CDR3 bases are TGTGCCAGCAGACGGACAGCCGCTGGGGCCAACGTCCTGACTTTC. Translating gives CASRRTAAGANVLTF.

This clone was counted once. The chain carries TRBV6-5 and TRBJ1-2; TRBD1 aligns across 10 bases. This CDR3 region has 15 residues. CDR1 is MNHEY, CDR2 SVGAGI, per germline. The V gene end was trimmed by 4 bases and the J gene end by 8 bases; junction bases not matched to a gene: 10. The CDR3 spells CASSSGGTGARGYTF. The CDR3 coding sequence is TGTGCCAGCAGTTCCGGCGGGACAGGGGCGAGGGGCTACACCTTC.

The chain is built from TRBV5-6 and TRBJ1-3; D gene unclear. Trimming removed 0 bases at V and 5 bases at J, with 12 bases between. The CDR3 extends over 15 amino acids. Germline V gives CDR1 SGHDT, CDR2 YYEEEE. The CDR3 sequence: CASSLALSKRNTIYF. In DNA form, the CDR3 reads TGTGCCAGCAGCTTGGCCCTTAGTAAAAGAAACACCATATATTTT.

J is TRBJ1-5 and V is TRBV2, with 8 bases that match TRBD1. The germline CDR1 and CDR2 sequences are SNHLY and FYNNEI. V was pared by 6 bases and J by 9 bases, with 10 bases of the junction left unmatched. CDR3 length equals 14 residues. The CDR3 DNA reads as TGTGCCAGCAGGGCGGGACAGGACGGTATGCCCCAGCATTTT. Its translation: CASRAGQDGMPQHF.

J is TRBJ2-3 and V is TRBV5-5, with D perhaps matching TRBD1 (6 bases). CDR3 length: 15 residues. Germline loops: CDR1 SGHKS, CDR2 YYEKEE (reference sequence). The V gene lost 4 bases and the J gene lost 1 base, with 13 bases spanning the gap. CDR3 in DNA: TGTGCCAGCAGCACCCGGGACACTCGCACAGATACGCAGTATTTT. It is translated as CASSTRDTRTDTQYF.

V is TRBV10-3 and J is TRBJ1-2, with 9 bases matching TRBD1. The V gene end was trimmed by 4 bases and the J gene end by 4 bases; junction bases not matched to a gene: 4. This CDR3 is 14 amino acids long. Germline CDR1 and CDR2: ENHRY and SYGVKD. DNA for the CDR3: TGTGCCATCAGTGTTGGGACAGGGTCCTATGGCTACACCTTC. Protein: CAISVGTGSYGYTF.

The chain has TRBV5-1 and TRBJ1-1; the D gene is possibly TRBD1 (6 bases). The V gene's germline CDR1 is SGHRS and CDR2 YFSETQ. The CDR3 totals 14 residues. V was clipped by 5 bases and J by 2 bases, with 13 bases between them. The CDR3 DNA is TGCGCCAGCAGTCGTTCGACAGGAAACACTGAAGCTTTCTTT. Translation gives CASSRSTGNTEAFF.

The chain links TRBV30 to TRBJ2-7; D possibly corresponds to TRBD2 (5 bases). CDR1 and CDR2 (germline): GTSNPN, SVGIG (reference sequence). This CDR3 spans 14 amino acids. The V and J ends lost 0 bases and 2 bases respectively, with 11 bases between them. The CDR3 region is CAWSVLFGAYEQYF. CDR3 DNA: TGTGCCTGGAGTGTACTATTCGGGGCCTACGAGCAGTACTTC.